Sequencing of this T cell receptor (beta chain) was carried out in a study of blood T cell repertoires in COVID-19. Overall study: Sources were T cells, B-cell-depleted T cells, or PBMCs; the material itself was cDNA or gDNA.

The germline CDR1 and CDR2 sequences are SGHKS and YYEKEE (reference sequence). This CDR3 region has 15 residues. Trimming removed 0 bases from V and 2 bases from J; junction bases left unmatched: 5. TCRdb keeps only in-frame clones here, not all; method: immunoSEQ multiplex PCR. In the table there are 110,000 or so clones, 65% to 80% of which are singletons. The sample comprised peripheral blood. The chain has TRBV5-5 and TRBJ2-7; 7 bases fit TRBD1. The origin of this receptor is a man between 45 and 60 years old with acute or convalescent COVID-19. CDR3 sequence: CASSLETGTTYEQYF. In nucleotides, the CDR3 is TGTGCCAGCAGCTTGGAGACAGGGACAACCTACGAGCAGTACTTC. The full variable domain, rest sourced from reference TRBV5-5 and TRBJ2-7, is DAGVTQSPTHLIKTRGQQVTLRCSPISGHKSVSWYQQVLGQGPQFIFQYYEKEERGRGNFPDRFSARQFPNYSSELNVNALLLGDSALYLCASSLETGTTYEQYFGPGTRLTVT.